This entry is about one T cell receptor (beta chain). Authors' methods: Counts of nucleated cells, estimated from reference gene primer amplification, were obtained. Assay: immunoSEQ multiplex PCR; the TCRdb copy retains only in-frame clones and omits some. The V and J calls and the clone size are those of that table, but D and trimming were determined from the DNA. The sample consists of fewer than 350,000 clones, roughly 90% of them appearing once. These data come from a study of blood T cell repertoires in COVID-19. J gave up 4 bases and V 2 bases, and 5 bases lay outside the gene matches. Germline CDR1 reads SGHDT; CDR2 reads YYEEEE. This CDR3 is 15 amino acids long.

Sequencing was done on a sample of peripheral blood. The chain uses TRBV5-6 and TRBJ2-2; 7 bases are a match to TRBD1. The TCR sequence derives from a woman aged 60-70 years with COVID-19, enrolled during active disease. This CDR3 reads CASSLRQGVTGELFF. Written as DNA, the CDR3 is TGTGCCAGCAGCTTAAGACAGGGTGTCACCGGGGAGCTGTTTTTT.